This is a list of T cell receptor beta chains from one sample in a study of T cell responses to AZD1222 COVID-19 vaccine. The protocol was immunoSEQ multiplex PCR, while the TCRdb copy is restricted to in-frame clones and leaves out a portion. The sample yields tens of thousands of clones, 88% seen once. The sequencing used peripheral blood, collected 28 days after the second AZD1222 dose. These receptors originate from an adult who received the AZD1222 COVID-19 vaccine. Each CDR3 is given without its conserved first and last residue. D genes are given only for firm matches.

d_call j_call v_call cdr3_aa
. TRBJ2-7 TRBV5-1 ASSPGRWGSYEQY
TRBD2 TRBJ2-3 TRBV7-2 ASSLGLAGEADTQY
. TRBJ2-2 TRBV7-3 ASLDLKNTGELF
. TRBJ2-2 TRBV5-1 ASSLVPSDTGELF
TRBD1 TRBJ1-2 TRBV7-7 ASSLGHRDSRPYGYT
. TRBJ1-2 TRBV7-9 ASSRYGEVSYGYT
. TRBJ1-3 TRBV4-3 ASSQEGRSGNTIY
. TRBJ1-1 TRBV6-4 ASSLQENTEAF
TRBD2 TRBJ2-3 TRBV5-1 ASSFLAGVTSTDTQY
. TRBJ2-3 TRBV18 ASSPQELSTDTQY
TRBD2 TRBJ2-5 TRBV7-3 ASSPWAGRGETQY
TRBD2 TRBJ2-3 TRBV6-2/TRBV6-3 ASSYSWLAGGSSTDTQY
. TRBJ2-6 TRBV6-2/TRBV6-3 ASSLSGLPLSGANVLT
TRBD1 TRBJ1-5 TRBV5-6 ASTTRQGVNQPQH
. TRBJ1-3 TRBV28 ASRPQSPENTIY
. TRBJ1-3 TRBV2 ASSEFGGAGNTIY
. TRBJ1-4 TRBV3-1/TRBV3-2 ASSHPYNEKLF
. TRBJ2-5 TRBV5-1 ASSLGRGQETQY
. TRBJ2-2 TRBV9 ASSVPQQTGKNTGELF
. TRBJ2-1 TRBV27 ASIDPGTGQF
. TRBJ1-2 TRBV2 ASSEQGNYGYT
. TRBJ1-1 TRBV3-1/TRBV3-2 ASSQVSGTNTEAF
. TRBJ2-1 TRBV5-1 ASSLQSYNEQF
. TRBJ1-3 TRBV5-1 ASSLPGAGGNTIY
TRBD1 TRBJ2-2 TRBV6-5 ATLQGARTGELF
. TRBJ2-1 TRBV3-1/TRBV3-2 ASSPGPGTYNEQF
. TRBJ2-1 TRBV4-1 ASSPKEKRAVSEQF
TRBD1 TRBJ1-1 TRBV6-5 ASRRTGIGPEAF
. TRBJ1-3 TRBV3-1/TRBV3-2 ASSPLDGLTTGNTIY
. TRBJ1-1 TRBV7-9 ASSLQGGNTEAF
. TRBJ1-3 TRBV6-5 ASRDTGVSGNTIY
TRBD2 TRBJ2-2 TRBV27 ATGGAWAGELF
TRBD1 TRBJ2-7 TRBV3-1/TRBV3-2 ASSIRDRGKYEQY
. TRBJ1-5 TRBV12-1 ASSFVYAPDSDSEGNQPQH
TRBD1 TRBJ2-3 TRBV9 ASSARDRSIYADTQY
TRBD1 TRBJ1-2 TRBV9 ASSDRTGGYGYT
. TRBJ2-4 TRBV18 ASSLQTDDLLAKNIQY
. TRBJ1-5 TRBV19 ASSMGGADQPQH
. TRBJ1-1 TRBV5-4 ASSPDSKNTEAF
TRBD1 TRBJ2-5 TRBV10-3 AISDYRGPVETQY
TRBD2 TRBJ2-2 TRBV19 ASSHQPRGGLGTSGRVTGELF
. TRBJ1-2 TRBV2 ASSPSPGASRGYT
. TRBJ2-3 TRBV6-4 ASSPTLATDTQY
. TRBJ2-1 TRBV7-7 ASSLPGGDEQF
TRBD1 TRBJ2-7 TRBV4-1 ASSQDSGQGARYEQY
TRBD2 TRBJ2-2 TRBV5-6 ASSLPGLANTGELF
TRBD2 TRBJ2-1 TRBV7-2 ASSLQTSGVEQF
. TRBJ2-1 TRBV18 ASSLGDTGEQF
. TRBJ2-1 TRBV11-3 ASSLETSPYNEQF
. TRBJ2-2 TRBV2 ASSENLNTGELF